The entry below describes one TCR beta chain. Its antigen is currently not known. The sample holds no much larger clone one base away, and base qualities are not on file. The source of the sample is a study of blood T cell repertoires in COVID-19 (dated by TCRdb to the early 2020s). Some background on the complete study: Samples covering the acute and convalescent phases of COVID-19 were provided by collaborators in the United States, Italy and Spain. The material from the prospective study consisted of cDNA or gDNA derived from T cells, B-cell-depleted T cells, or PBMCs. The dataset comprised deeply sampled blood TCRbeta repertoires from subjects exposed to, actively infected with, or recovered from COVID-19. A freely available public database, intended as a resource for researchers studying the immune response to SARS-CoV-2, is where the repertoires were released. Samples came from the ongoing ImmuneRACE study (first 160 participants) plus 1,254 subjects from 6 global collaborators. Nearly every sample came with metadata listing a de-identified subject ID, COVID-19 status, age in years and sex. Where HLA class I and class II types were available, the types were taken from metadata supplied by the sample provider, not from assay-based typing. General study outcomes and caveats: Clinical and demographic metadata were provided uncurated, with the amount varying by source and participant.

The immunoSEQ Assay, a bias-controlled multiplex PCR, was used to amplify TCRbeta CDR3 regions from genomic DNA. The authors processed their data as follows. The number of nucleated cells in each sample was estimated by amplification of reference gene primers within the assay. To quantify the absolute abundance of each unique TCRbeta CDR3 rearrangement, sequence reads were collapsed and filtered. For each sample, productive Simpson clonality was calculated as the square root of Simpson's diversity index across productive rearrangements. Imported from immuneACCESS, the table was reduced by TCRdb to in-frame sequences with V and J called. These copies leave out some clones; in studies compared against another copy, an unresolved V gene accounts for under half, and the cause of the remainder is not known. The DNA was the basis for D and trimming; V, J and clone size are from that table. The sample table shows about 210,000 clones, and 70% to 90% are seen once. The top ten hold around 7.3% of the sample.

Whole blood was collected in K2EDTA tubes by collaborating institutions according to the institutions' own protocols. For TCRbeta analysis, collaborators shipped samples as frozen whole blood, isolated PBMCs, or DNA extracted from either of those sample types. This TCR was sampled from a woman aged 50 to 65 with active or convalescent COVID-19. Sequencing was carried out using peripheral blood.

The sequenced DNA: TGTGCCAGCAGGGCTCGGGACAGGGGAGGAAACACCATATATTTT. Translated, it gives CASRARDRGGNTIYF. This chain joins TRBV6-5 to TRBJ1-3; TRBD1 fits 10 bases in the junction. From cysteine to phenylalanine, the CDR3 is 15 amino acids long. Only CDR3 DNA is held: 45 bases, read in frame from base 1. Relative to germline, V is missing 6 bases and J is missing 4 bases, with 6 bases of the junction outside any gene match. Reading the germline V gene gives CDR1 MNHEY and CDR2 SVGAGI.